The source of this T cell receptor (beta chain) is a study of chemoradiotherapy in HPV16-positive cancers. Data came from immunoSEQ multiplex PCR; TCRdb stores just in-frame clones and leaves some out. The table has 14,000 or so clones, roughly 63% seen once. Germline CDR1 reads MGHRA; CDR2 reads YSYEKL. With V trimmed by 2 bases and J by 2 bases, 8 bases remained unmatched. The CDR3 runs to 16 residues. Study outcomes and limitations: Candidate HPV-specific clones and E7-related TCR motifs grew in tumor during treatment.

With regard to this clone: Its cognate antigen is unknown.

The receptor was isolated from a human donor with HPV-associated anogenital cancer. This chain uses TRBV4-1 with TRBJ2-7; 8 positions match TRBD2. This sample was taken from a patient who underwent chemoradiotherapy. This chain's CDR3 is CASSQTAAGGAYEQYF. The CDR3 region has the DNA TGCGCCAGCAGCCAAACAGCGGCCGGGGGGGCCTACGAGCAGTACTTC.